This is a list of T cell receptor beta chains from one sample in a study of patients and donors after allogeneic stem cell transplantation. Using its own MiXCR run on the RT-PCR reads, TCRdb lists one record per CDR3 protein. The sample lists about 960,000 distinct CDR3 sequences; approximately 19% were seen once. Specimen: blood, either unsorted or a sorted T cell fraction (not recorded which). The source is a human donor who was either an allogeneic HSCT recipient or a stem cell or donor lymphocyte infusion donor (not recorded which). It is not recorded whose cells these are; they may come from a transplant donor. Both conserved end residues are part of each CDR3. A D gene is named only where the DNA matches it firmly. Clone size appears in some rows only: once, few, many, or a class for an expanded clone.

clone_size j_call d_call v_call cdr3_aa cdr3_nt
NA TRBJ2-1 NA TRBV11-2 CASSLDVSPPHEQFF TGTGCCAGCAGCTTAGATGTTAGTCCCCCGCATGAGCAGTTCTTC
many TRBJ2-2 NA TRBV10-3 CAISDRAGELFF TGTGCCATCAGTGACAGGGCTGGGGAGCTGTTTTTT
NA TRBJ2-3 TRBD1 TRBV5-1 CASSLGRQGPDTQYF TGCGCCAGCAGCTTGGGGCGACAGGGGCCAGATACGCAGTATTTT
NA TRBJ1-5 NA TRBV10-3 CAISEGQSNQPQHF TGTGCCATCAGTGAGGGGCAGAGCAATCAGCCCCAGCATTTT
NA TRBJ1-1 TRBD1 TRBV10-3 CAITGTGGEAFF TGTGCCATCACCGGGACAGGGGGAGAAGCTTTCTTT
many TRBJ2-1 NA TRBV12-3/TRBV12-4 CASRPTHNEQFF TGTGCCAGCAGACCCACCCACAATGAGCAGTTCTTC
NA TRBJ2-5 NA TRBV2 CASRGVAETQYF TGTGCCAGCAGGGGGGTAGCGGAGACCCAGTACTTC
many TRBJ1-1 NA TRBV12-3/TRBV12-4 CASSLLVNTEAFF TGTGCCAGCAGTTTATTGGTGAACACTGAAGCTTTCTTT
many TRBJ1-2 TRBD1 TRBV12-3/TRBV12-4 CASSRGRGYGYTF TGTGCCAGCAGTAGGGGGCGCGGCTATGGCTACACCTTC
few TRBJ2-7 NA TRBV2 CASRGVGQHSYEQYF TGTGCCAGCAGGGGTGTAGGGCAACACTCCTACGAGCAGTACTTC
few TRBJ2-3 TRBD1 TRBV27 CASSSARRTGGTDTQYF TGTGCCAGCAGTTCAGCAAGACGGACAGGGGGCACAGATACGCAGTATTTT
few TRBJ2-1 TRBD2 TRBV4-2 CASSQAAGVANEQFF TGTGCCAGCAGCCAAGCAGCGGGAGTAGCAAATGAGCAGTTCTTC
NA TRBJ2-1 TRBD2 TRBV7-6 CASSLGLGEIF TGTGCCAGCAGCTTGGGACTAGGGGAAATCTTC
NA TRBJ2-3 TRBD2 TRBV6-1 CASTLSGRSDTQYF TGTGCCAGCACCCTCAGCGGGAGGAGCGATACGCAGTATTTT
NA TRBJ2-6 NA TRBV28 CASTRGTVAGANVLTF TGTGCCAGCACCCGGGGTACGGTGGCTGGGGCCAACGTCCTGACTTTC
NA TRBJ2-5 NA TRBV6-1 CASSRGRPRETQYF TGTGCCAGCAGCCGCGGACGGCCCAGAGAGACCCAGTACTTC
NA TRBJ1-1 NA TRBV2 CASEVEEAEAFF TGTGCCAGCGAGGTAGAGGAGGCTGAAGCTTTCTTT
few TRBJ2-1 TRBD1 TRBV20-1 CSASRDSYNEQFF TGCAGTGCCAGCCGGGACAGTTACAATGAGCAGTTCTTC
many TRBJ2-7 TRBD1 TRBV12-3/TRBV12-4 CASSTGVYEQYF TGTGCCAGCAGCACAGGGGTCTACGAGCAGTACTTC
NA TRBJ2-7 NA TRBV11-1 CASSLESSGPYEQYF TGTGCCAGCAGCTTAGAAAGTAGCGGTCCCTACGAGCAGTACTTC
NA TRBJ2-3 NA TRBV5-1 CASSATPFPGDTQYF TGCGCCAGCAGCGCCACTCCCTTTCCCGGCGATACGCAGTATTTT
many TRBJ2-7 NA TRBV7-9 CASRGVRDEQYF TGTGCCAGCAGGGGAGTGAGGGACGAGCAGTACTTC
NA TRBJ1-6 NA TRBV5-6 CASSLGPSRGSPLHF TGTGCCAGCAGCTTAGGGCCATCCCGTGGTTCACCCCTCCACTTT
few TRBJ2-7 NA TRBV20-1 CSAPLDLSPTYEQYF TGCAGTGCTCCCCTGGACCTTTCACCAACCTACGAGCAGTACTTC
few TRBJ1-6 NA TRBV12-3/TRBV12-4 CASSDRSSYNSPLHF TGTGCCAGCAGTGATAGGAGCTCCTATAATTCACCCCTCCACTTT
NA TRBJ2-7 NA TRBV10-3 CAHQGGDSYEQYF TGTGCCCACCAGGGGGGGGACTCCTACGAGCAGTACTTC
few TRBJ2-1 TRBD1 TRBV20-1 CSAMTGYGEQFF TGCAGTGCTATGACAGGGTACGGTGAGCAGTTCTTC
many TRBJ1-5 TRBD1 TRBV27 CASSSNRGGYQPQHF TGTGCCAGCAGCTCGAACAGGGGCGGGTATCAGCCCCAGCATTTT
NA TRBJ1-6 NA TRBV6-1 CASSDWGVYNSPLHF TGTGCCAGCAGTGACTGGGGTGTCTATAATTCACCCCTCCACTTT
NA TRBJ2-7 NA TRBV12-3/TRBV12-4 CASSFVDTRSYEQYF TGTGCCAGCAGTTTTGTGGACACCCGCTCCTACGAGCAGTACTTC
NA TRBJ1-1 NA TRBV27 CASSGEQNTEAFF TGTGCCAGCTCTGGGGAACAGAACACTGAAGCTTTCTTT
NA TRBJ2-3 NA TRBV27 CASSSGTMGSDTQYF TGTGCCAGCAGTTCCGGTACAATGGGTTCAGATACGCAGTATTTT
NA TRBJ1-1 NA TRBV2 CASMGPGNLATEAFF TGTGCCAGCATGGGGCCAGGAAACTTAGCCACTGAAGCTTTCTTT
many TRBJ1-1 NA TRBV5-1 CASSLISLGGTEAFF TGCGCCAGCAGCTTGATTAGTCTGGGGGGCACTGAAGCTTTCTTT
NA TRBJ2-1 TRBD2 TRBV7-9 CASSSDSGSSYNEQFF TGTGCCAGCAGCTCAGATAGCGGGAGCTCCTACAATGAGCAGTTCTTC
NA TRBJ2-7 NA TRBV29-1 CSVTHQGKRDEQYF TGCAGCGTTACACATCAGGGAAAACGGGACGAGCAGTACTTC
NA TRBJ2-2 NA TRBV11-3 CAGASLNTGELFF TGTGCCGGAGCTAGCTTGAACACCGGGGAGCTGTTTTTT
few TRBJ1-2 NA TRBV20-1 CSASLSGHPNSYGYTF TGCAGTGCTAGTCTCTCAGGGCACCCAAACTCTTATGGCTACACCTTC
few TRBJ1-5 NA TRBV20-1 CSAGKQGQGNQPQHF TGCAGTGCAGGAAAACAGGGCCAGGGCAATCAGCCCCAGCATTTT
few TRBJ2-1 TRBD2 TRBV5-5 CATSPDPGGPIEQFF TGTGCCACCTCACCCGATCCGGGAGGGCCTATTGAGCAGTTCTTC
few TRBJ2-7 TRBD1 TRBV6-1 CASRGQGTTYEQYF TGTGCCAGCAGGGGACAGGGAACAACCTACGAGCAGTACTTC
few TRBJ1-1 NA TRBV5-1 CASSLDGRTNTEAFF TGCGCCAGCAGCTTGGACGGCAGGACCAACACTGAAGCTTTCTTT
NA TRBJ2-4 NA TRBV6-5 CASSSRNIQYF TGTGCCAGCAGTTCGCGAAACATTCAGTACTTC
NA TRBJ1-2 TRBD1 TRBV18 CASSSGTADYGYTF TGTGCCAGCTCGTCCGGGACAGCCGACTATGGCTACACCTTC